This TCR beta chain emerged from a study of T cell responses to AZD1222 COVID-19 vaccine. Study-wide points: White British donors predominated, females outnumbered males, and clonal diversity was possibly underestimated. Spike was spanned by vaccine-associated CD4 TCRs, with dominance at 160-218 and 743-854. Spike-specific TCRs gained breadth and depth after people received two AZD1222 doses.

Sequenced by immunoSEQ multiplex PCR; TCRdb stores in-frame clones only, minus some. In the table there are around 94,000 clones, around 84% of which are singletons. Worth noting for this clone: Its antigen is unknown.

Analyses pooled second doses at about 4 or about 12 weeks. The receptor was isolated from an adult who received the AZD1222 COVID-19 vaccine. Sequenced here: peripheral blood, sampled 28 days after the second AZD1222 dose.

CDR3 amino acids: CSARLVGEQYF. The CDR3 DNA reads TGCAGTGCTCGGCTAGTGGGCGAGCAGTACTTC. The genes are TRBV20-1 and TRBJ2-7, with D uncertain. Per the germline V gene, CDR1 is DFQATT and CDR2 is SNEGSKA (reference sequence). The CDR3 spans 11 residues. V lost 5 bases, J lost 6 bases, and 11 bases lay in between.